Listed here are 4 T cell receptor beta chains from one sample, sequenced in a study of T cells of healthy individuals. TCRdb reanalysed the 5' RACE reads using MiXCR and keeps one entry per CDR3 protein. The sample holds about 57,000 distinct CDR3 sequences, around 15% seen once. These receptors came from a human donor in good health.

This clonotype showed up just a few times. The rearrangement uses TRBV5-1 and TRBJ2-5, with TRBD1 identical over 10 bases. Per the germline V gene, CDR1 is SGHRS and CDR2 is YFSETQ. Trimming removed 3 bases from V and 6 bases from J; junction bases left unmatched: 11. The CDR3 has 16 residues. This chain's CDR3 is CASSWGDRGPDKTQYF. In DNA, the CDR3 is TGCGCCAGCAGCTGGGGAGACAGGGGGCCCGACAAGACCCAGTACTTC.

This clonotype turned up a few times. This chain joins TRBV19 and TRBJ2-6; D gene ambiguous. V was trimmed by 3 bases and J by 1 base, leaving 7 bases between them. Germline V gene data show CDR1 as LNHDA and CDR2 as SQIVND (reference sequence). CDR3 size: 15 residues. CDR3 nucleotide sequence: TGTGCCAGTAGTATCGGACCATCTGGGGCCAACGTCCTGACTTTC. Amino acids: CASSIGPSGANVLTF.

This clonotype was counted ten times or more. The genes are TRBV5-1 and TRBJ2-6; a possible D gene is TRBD2 (5 bases). This CDR3 has 15 residues. The germline gives CDR1 SGHRS, CDR2 YFSETQ. Trimming shortened V by 9 bases and J by 2 bases, and 15 bases separated the two germline ends. Here the CDR3 reads CATYSGSAGANVLTF. CDR3 in DNA: TGCGCCACCTACAGCGGTTCGGCTGGGGCCAACGTCCTGACTTTC.

This clonotype showed up many times. The V call is TRBV6-1, the J call TRBJ2-4; D perhaps matches TRBD1 (6 bases). Trimming pared 2 bases from V and 11 bases from J, leaving 19 bases between. The CDR3 is made up of 15 amino acids. The germline gives CDR1 MNHNS, CDR2 SASEGT. The DNA for the CDR3 is TGTGCCAGCAGTGAAATGGGGTCCGGGACAAGGGTTCAGTACTTC. Translated, it gives CASSEMGSGTRVQYF.